The entry that follows covers one TCR beta chain sequence. Its antigen is still unknown. Sequencing of DNA taken from cultured CD4+ T cells relied on the Oncomine TCR Beta short-read assay. MiXCR, run by TCRdb on the PCR reads, gives a single entry per CDR3 protein. Among roughly 24,000 distinct CDR3 sequences listed, over 60% were seen once. Indicated treatment: roughly nine-day PBMC culture with coronavirus spike peptide pools or control peptides (ViraFEST assay). This sample stems from a study of vaccination and CD4 T cells after COVID-19. Study in general: According to the study, participants were given two doses of BNT162b2 or mRNA-1273 vaccine.

Overall study results and limits: The median proportion of reactive clones detected only post-vaccination in convalescent patients was about 87%. Within convalescent individuals, 304 out of 307 vaccine-specific clones proved to be spike mono-reactive.

CDR1 and CDR2 (germline): SGHTA, FQGNSA. The germline V and J ends were trimmed by 3 bases and 8 bases, with 10 bases remaining between them. The CDR3 totals 12 residues. Sequencing was performed on CD4+ T cells from blood, cultured in vitro. The chain couples TRBV7-2 to TRBJ1-2; D is undetermined. The TCR sequence derives from a human donor who had recovered from COVID-19. The CDR3 region is CASSFLVEGYTF. The CDR3 DNA reads as TGTGCCAGCAGCTTTTTGGTAGAGGGCTACACCTTC.